The 23 T cell receptor beta chains below all came from one sample that was sequenced in a study of blood T cell repertoires in COVID-19. Sequenced by immunoSEQ multiplex PCR; TCRdb stores in-frame clones only, minus some. The data hold approximately 110,000 clones, with over 65% observed a single time. Input material: peripheral blood. The source of these receptors is a woman between 55 and 75 years old with acute or convalescent COVID-19.

This chain connects TRBV28 to TRBJ2-7; D possibly corresponds to TRBD1 (5 bases). V dropped 2 bases and J dropped 4 bases, with 15 bases sitting between them. Germline V CDR1 and CDR2: MDHEN, SYDVKM. CDR3 size: 15 residues. CDR3 DNA: TGTGCCAGCAGTTTACGACAGACCAAACGGTACGAGCAGTACTTC. It yields the protein CASSLRQTKRYEQYF.

This clone was seen just once. This chain links TRBV14 with TRBJ2-1; 8 positions match TRBD1. Germline CDR1 is SGHDN and CDR2 is FVKESK. V lost 0 bases and J lost 0; bases outside the gene matches: 7. The CDR3 consists of 18 residues. As DNA, the CDR3 is TGTGCCAGCAGCCAAGAAGTCTGGGGGACAGGCTCCTACAATGAGCAGTTCTTC. This encodes CASSQEVWGTGSYNEQFF.

The chain recombines TRBV2 with TRBJ2-1; 10 positions agree with TRBD2. This CDR3 comprises 15 residues. CDR1 SNHLY and CDR2 FYNNEI come from the germline V gene. Losses at the gene ends were 6 bases for V and 4 bases for J; bases not matched to a gene: 6. DNA for the CDR3: TGTGCCAGCAGGGCCCTAGCGGGAGATTACAATGAGCAGTTCTTC. This codes for CASRALAGDYNEQFF.

J is TRBJ2-1 and V is TRBV2; TRBD1 matches 11 bases. The length of the CDR3 is 15 residues. Germline-derived CDR1 and CDR2 are SNHLY and FYNNEI. Trimming removed 6 bases from V and 6 bases from J; junction bases left unmatched: 7. The CDR3, as DNA: TGTGCCAGCAGCCTGGGACAGGGGGGTTTCAATGAGCAGTTCTTC. Its protein is CASSLGQGGFNEQFF. The full variable domain, with the rest looked up from reference TRBV2 and TRBJ2-1, is EPEVTQTPSHQVTQMGQEVILRCVPISNHLYFYWYRQILGQKVEFLVSFYNNEISEKSEIFDDQFSVERPDGSNFTLKIRSTKLEDSAMYFCASSLGQGGFNEQFFGPGTRLTVL.

The chain combines TRBV19 with TRBJ1-4, with D tentatively TRBD1 (5 bases). Germline V gives CDR1 LNHDA, CDR2 SQIVND (reference sequence). The V gene lost 10 bases and the J gene lost 8 bases, with 23 bases spanning the gap. The CDR3 covers 15 residues. As DNA, the CDR3 is TGTGCCACCCGGTCATTGGAGGGGTTTGGGGAAAAACTGTTTTTT. Translation: CATRSLEGFGEKLFF.

Turning to this clone: This CDR3 is also generated by other DNA sequences in the sample. The genes are TRBV4-2 and TRBJ2-4; D possibly corresponds to TRBD2 (6 bases). The CDR3 spans 16 residues. V was clipped by 0 bases and J by 1 base, with 10 bases between them. Germline V lookup: CDR1 LGHNA, CDR2 YNFKEQ. CDR3 amino acids: CASSQEPGVAKNIQYF. The CDR3 bases are TGTGCCAGCAGCCAAGAACCGGGGGTGGCCAAAAACATTCAGTACTTC.

The V gene is TRBV5-1, the J gene TRBJ2-1, with 7 bases lining up with TRBD2. The CDR3 runs 14 residues. Germline assignment: CDR1 SGHRS and CDR2 YFSETQ. Losses at the gene ends were 5 bases for V and 3 bases for J; bases not matched to a gene: 5. The CDR3 DNA is TGCGCCAGCAGTACCGGCGGGGGCTACAATGAGCAGTTCTTC. As protein: CASSTGGGYNEQFF.

The rearrangement links TRBV28 to TRBJ1-2, with D possibly being TRBD1 (5 bases). The germline CDR1 and CDR2 sequences are MDHEN and SYDVKM. The V and J ends lost 6 bases and 8 bases respectively, with 22 bases between them. The CDR3 loop spans 15 amino acids. CDR3 sequence reads: CASRIPGQGGLGYTF. As DNA, the CDR3 is TGTGCCAGCAGAATCCCCGGGCAGGGCGGTTTGGGCTACACCTTC.

The chain recombines TRBV5-4 with TRBJ2-1, with 7 bases that match TRBD1. The germline V gene has CDR1 SGHNT and CDR2 YYREEE (reference sequence). The V segment lost 4 bases and the J segment 10 bases; nucleotides outside the gene matches: 11. This CDR3 region has 14 residues. As DNA, the CDR3 is TGTGCCAGCAGCCGAGGGGGCTCACCGGGGGAGCAGTTCTTC. This translates into CASSRGGSPGEQFF.

This clone was observed a single time. CDR3 residues: CASSYSHLDTQYF. CDR3 nucleotide sequence: TGTGCCAGCAGTTACTCCCACTTAGATACGCAGTATTTT. This chain uses TRBV6-5 with TRBJ2-3; no firm D call. Deletions cut 0 bases from V and 5 bases from J, with 6 bases between. Germline CDR1 and CDR2: MNHEY and SVGAGI. This CDR3 region has 13 residues.

The chain has TRBV19 and TRBJ2-2, with TRBD1 identical over 8 bases. The CDR3 loop spans 13 amino acids. Germline loops: CDR1 LNHDA, CDR2 SQIVND (reference sequence). V gave up 3 bases and J gave up 6 bases; unmatched junction bases: 0. The CDR3 coding sequence is TGTGCCAGTAGTATGGACAGGGCCGGGGAGCTGTTTTTT. As protein: CASSMDRAGELFF.

DNA for the CDR3: TGTGCCAGCAGTTATAGAGCAAATCAGCCCCAGCATTTT. Its translation: CASSYRANQPQHF. The V gene is TRBV6-5, the J gene TRBJ1-5; D is uncertain. The CDR3 is made up of 13 amino acids. Deletions cut 3 bases from V and 4 bases from J, with 7 bases between. Germline V gene sequence: CDR1 MNHEY, CDR2 SVGAGI.

The rearrangement uses TRBV28 and TRBJ1-5, with D tentatively TRBD1 (5 bases). Germline loops: CDR1 MDHEN, CDR2 SYDVKM. The CDR3 is made up of 15 amino acids. Trimming stripped 6 bases from V and 7 bases from J, with 19 bases between. CDR3: CASRAWGSLGQPQHF. The DNA of the CDR3 is TGTGCCAGCAGGGCATGGGGCTCCCTGGGGCAGCCCCAGCATTTT.

The chain uses TRBV5-1 and TRBJ2-3; 7 nucleotides line up with TRBD1. With V trimmed by 0 bases and J by 1 base, 2 bases remained unmatched. Germline V gene lookup returns CDR1 SGHRS and CDR2 YFSETQ. This CDR3 region has 15 residues. CDR3: CASSLVTGGTDTQYF. The CDR3 DNA sequence: TGCGCCAGCAGCTTGGTTACAGGGGGCACAGATACGCAGTATTTT.

V and J are TRBV28 and TRBJ1-5; TRBD1 matches 7 bases. The CDR3 totals 14 residues. Germline CDR1 is MDHEN and CDR2 is SYDVKM. V lost 5 bases to trimming and J lost 10 bases; unmatched junction nucleotides: 11. CDR3 in DNA: TGTGCCAGCAGTCTCGGGACAGCGCCCGCTCCCCAGCATTTT. Protein sequence: CASSLGTAPAPQHF. The full variable domain, with the rest looked up from reference TRBV28 and TRBJ1-5, is DVKVTQSSRYLVKRTGEKVFLECVQDMDHENMFWYRQDPGLGLRLIYFSYDVKMKEKGDIPEGYSVSREKKERFSLILESASTNQTSMYLCASSLGTAPAPQHFGDGTRLSIL.

This clone was detected a few times. This chain connects TRBV28 to TRBJ2-1; TRBD2 agrees at 10 bases. The CDR3 runs to 14 residues. Per the germline V gene, CDR1 is MDHEN and CDR2 is SYDVKM. J gave up 3 bases and V 8 bases, and 4 bases lay outside the gene matches. CDR3 sequence (DNA): TGTGCCAGCTCAGGGACTAGCGTCTACAATGAGCAGTTCTTC. Translated: CASSGTSVYNEQFF.

The V gene is TRBV30, the J gene TRBJ2-5; a possible D gene is TRBD1 (6 bases). Trimming removed 4 bases at V and 7 bases at J, with 19 bases between. CDR1 and CDR2 from the germline V gene are GTSNPN and SVGIG (reference sequence). The CDR3 has 14 amino acids. The CDR3 region has the DNA TGTGCCTGGAAGGAGTTGCCCCGAGGGGGGACCCAGTACTTC. Translation gives CAWKELPRGGTQYF.

This clone was seen a handful of times. This chain links TRBV7-9 with TRBJ1-2; 7 bases map to TRBD1. This CDR3 contains 13 residues. V lost 3 bases, J lost 8 bases, and 6 bases stayed unmatched. Germline assignment: CDR1 SEHNR and CDR2 FQNEAQ (reference sequence). CDR3 amino acids: CASSFEGARGYTF. CDR3 sequence (DNA): TGTGCCAGCAGCTTCGAGGGGGCGCGCGGCTACACCTTC.

The V and J genes are TRBV29-1 and TRBJ1-1, with D hard to call. Germline assignment: CDR1 SQVTM and CDR2 ANQGSEA. The CDR3 totals 13 residues. Trimming removed 4 bases at V and 1 base at J, with 10 bases between. In nucleotides, the CDR3 is TGCAGCGTTGCCCCTCGCAGGAACACTGAAGCTTTCTTT. This encodes CSVAPRRNTEAFF.

The chain links TRBV6-1 to TRBJ1-1; 10 bases align to TRBD1. CDR1 is MNHNS and CDR2 is SASEGT in the germline V gene. The CDR3 runs to 15 residues. V lost 5 bases, J lost 4 bases, and 7 bases stayed unmatched. CDR3 DNA sequence: TGTGCCAGCAGTTCCCGGGACAGGGGTGGCACTGAAGCTTTCTTT. Its translation: CASSSRDRGGTEAFF.

This clone has ten or more counts. CDR3 DNA sequence: TGTGCCAGCGGGAGGACGGATAATCAGCCCCAGCATTTT. Its translation: CASGRTDNQPQHF. The chain couples TRBV6-4 to TRBJ1-5; D ambiguous. Trimming removed 8 bases at V and 4 bases at J, with 12 bases between. Germline CDR1 MRHNA, CDR2 SNTAGT. This CDR3 comprises 13 residues.

The V gene is TRBV6-2 or TRBV6-3, the J gene TRBJ2-5, with D possibly matching TRBD1 (6 bases). The CDR3 totals 12 residues. Trimming pared 5 bases from V and 5 bases from J, leaving 9 bases between. Germline V gene data show CDR1 as MNHEY and CDR2 as SVGEGT. In DNA form, the CDR3 reads TGTGCCAGCAGTAAGAGGGGGGAGACCCAGTACTTC. Its translation: CASSKRGETQYF.

A remark on this clone: Its ends do not fully match the called genes, so a read error is possible. V gene TRBV7-7 combines with J gene TRBJ2-1, with D possibly being TRBD2 (6 bases). The CDR3 is 17 amino acids. Per germline, CDR1 SSHAT and CDR2 FNYEAQ (reference sequence). CDR3 protein: CASSLVLGGGTQSQQFF. CDR3 bases: TGTGCTAGCAGCTTAGTTCTCGGAGGCGGGACGCAAAGTCAGCAGTTCTTC.